This TCR beta chain was found in a study of blood T cell repertoires in COVID-19. Across the study: Sites in the United States, Italy and Spain provided acute and convalescent COVID-19 samples. Sources were T cells, B-cell-depleted T cells, or PBMCs; the material itself was cDNA or gDNA.

Original processing notes: Reference gene primer amplification gave nucleated cell count estimates. Generated by immunoSEQ multiplex PCR, the TCRdb table keeps only in-frame clones and is missing some. D and trimming come from the DNA, and the V and J calls and clone size come from that table. The data show fewer than 250,000 clones, about nine tenths seen once. Trimming pared 6 bases from V and 5 bases from J, leaving 16 bases between. CDR3 length equals 14 residues. Germline lookup yields CDR1 SEHNR and CDR2 FQNEAQ (reference sequence). The chain combines TRBV7-9 with TRBJ2-5; D unclear. The sample consisted of peripheral blood. This clonotype was obtained from a woman between 55 and 75 years old who had recovered from COVID-19. The CDR3 coding sequence is TGTGCCAGCAGGGAGATAGGCGGCCGGGAGACCCAGTACTTC. Translation: CASREIGGRETQYF.